The 6 T cell receptor beta chains presented below share a single source sample, sequenced in a study of shared clonotypes between healthy human individuals. The protocol was immunoSEQ multiplex PCR, while the TCRdb copy is restricted to in-frame clones and leaves out a portion. The sample lists about 2 million clones, about 95% occurring once. Terminally differentiated effector memory CD45RA+ cells were excluded from the naive CD8 cells, which were CD45RO-negative and positively selected for CCR7. The source material was naive CD8+ T cells sorted from blood. These TCRs come from a man aged 18 to 30 in good health.

This clone was picked up one time. This same CDR3 is encoded by further DNA sequences in the sample. This sequence joins TRBV27 and TRBJ2-7; 8 nucleotides agree with TRBD2. Germline CDR1 MNHEY, CDR2 SMNVEV (reference sequence). The length of the CDR3 is 13 residues. V dropped 4 bases and J dropped 4; count of bases not matched to a gene: 3. CDR3 residues: CASSSAGGYEQYF. The CDR3 nucleotides read TGTGCCAGCAGTTCCGCGGGAGGATACGAGCAGTACTTC.

This sequence joins TRBV5-1 and TRBJ1-4; 9 bases map to TRBD1. Per germline, CDR1 SGHRS and CDR2 YFSETQ. This CDR3 has 14 amino acids. With V trimmed by 6 bases and J by 5 bases, 5 bases remained unmatched. Written as DNA, the CDR3 is TGCGCCAGCACCCCGGGACAGGGAAATGAAAAACTGTTTTTT. Protein sequence: CASTPGQGNEKLFF.

The chain joins TRBV7-8 to TRBJ2-7, with TRBD2 identical over 10 bases. The CDR3 runs to 15 residues. With V trimmed by 4 bases and J by 3 bases, 6 bases remained unmatched. Germline CDR1 is SGHVS and CDR2 is FQNEAQ. In DNA form, the CDR3 reads TGTGCCAGCAGCTCGGGACTAGCGCAATACTACGAGCAGTACTTC. As protein: CASSSGLAQYYEQYF.

This rearrangement joins TRBV2 to TRBJ1-2; possibly TRBD1 for D (5 bases). V lost 3 bases and J 2 bases, leaving 16 bases between the germline ends. The CDR3 runs to 16 residues. Germline CDR1 is SNHLY and CDR2 is FYNNEI. CDR3 in DNA: TGTGCCAGCAGTGATCCCTACGGGGGTCAGAACTATGGCTACACCTTC. Its protein is CASSDPYGGQNYGYTF.

The rearrangement links TRBV4-1 to TRBJ2-7; D is perhaps TRBD2 (5 bases). The ends were cut back, 0 bases at V and 4 bases at J, with 19 bases in the middle. This CDR3 is built from 17 residues. Germline CDR1 reads MGHRA; CDR2 reads YSYEKL. In nucleotides, the CDR3 is TGCGCCAGCAGCCAAGATTCGACGGGCGTAAGCGGTTACGAGCAGTACTTC. It yields the protein CASSQDSTGVSGYEQYF.

The V gene is TRBV4-1, the J gene TRBJ2-3, with 12 bases lining up with TRBD2. In germline, CDR1 is MGHRA, CDR2 YSYEKL. The CDR3 covers 18 residues. V lost 3 bases to trimming and J lost 3 bases; unmatched junction nucleotides: 10. This CDR3 is CASSHIQTSGGPTDTQYF. CDR3 bases: TGCGCCAGCAGCCATATCCAGACTAGCGGGGGCCCTACAGATACGCAGTATTTT.